Listed below are T cell receptor beta chains from one sample, sequenced in a study of T-cell reconstitution after alpha-beta-depleted transplantation in children. TCRdb re-called the PCR reads with MiXCR, one entry per CDR3 protein. The table shows roughly 500,000 distinct CDR3 sequences, with about 17% occurring only once. This material consisted of PBMCs from the stem cell graft donor, taken from the stem cell graft. The receptors here all came from a human donor who donated a stem cell graft to a child with acute lymphoblastic leukemia. Each CDR3 is given without its conserved first and last residue.

v_call	j_call	cdr3_aa
TRBV28	TRBJ2-7	ASSSRMSSYEQY
TRBV9	TRBJ2-5	ASSENSGSPAN
TRBV15	TRBJ2-1	ATNREESSYNEQF
TRBV24-1	TRBJ1-2	ATSDWGTGIDGYT
TRBV20-1	TRBJ2-2	SARVSGRAVGELF
TRBV6-1	TRBJ1-3	ASSLQGFGNTIY
TRBV12-3/TRBV12-4	TRBJ1-1	ASCREDTEAF
TRBV7-9	TRBJ2-5	ASSLVASGTQETQY
TRBV19	TRBJ1-3	ASSLRQTTSGNTIY
TRBV5-1	TRBJ2-7	ASSFERAYEQY
TRBV5-1	TRBJ1-5	ASSRDLNQPQH
TRBV6-5	TRBJ2-7	ASSYSMPGLAGNPEQY
TRBV5-1	TRBJ2-5	ASSFTPSGAGETQY
TRBV12-3/TRBV12-4	TRBJ2-1	ASSLESGNEQF
TRBV5-1	TRBJ2-7	ATRPGSSYEQY
TRBV19	TRBJ2-3	ASSILSATSTDTQY
TRBV5-1	TRBJ2-3	ASSLVTGQDTQY
TRBV7-9	TRBJ1-4	ASSPTGSAELF
TRBV5-1	TRBJ1-1	ASSPSGGRDITEAF
TRBV4-1	TRBJ2-7	ASSSIWTHEQY
TRBV15	TRBJ1-5	ATSTVGRGSWGNQPQH
TRBV20-1	TRBJ2-7	SARDVTSRTMNYEQY
TRBV28	TRBJ2-3	ASRGRAKGDTQY
TRBV18	TRBJ1-3	ASSPRGGISGNTIY
TRBV11-1	TRBJ2-1	ASSLARAKNEQF
TRBV11-2	TRBJ2-7	ASSPIKTGHSYEQY
TRBV24-1	TRBJ2-2	ATSDYRGGTGELF
TRBV7-8	TRBJ1-2	ASSARDRANYGYT
TRBV29-1	TRBJ1-3	SVARTGGGNTIY
TRBV4-1	TRBJ2-5	ASSPVRQETQY
TRBV5-1	TRBJ2-1	ASRIGGPYNEQF
TRBV18	TRBJ2-3	ASSPIQGGTDTQY
TRBV19	TRBJ2-1	ASSMGDRVSNEQF
TRBV7-9	TRBJ2-7	ASSPLFGRSSYEQY
TRBV20-1	TRBJ2-2	SANAGGQYGELF
TRBV2	TRBJ2-5	ASNPSGPVETQY
TRBV7-8	TRBJ2-3	ASLLAVSTDTQY
TRBV4-1	TRBJ2-1	ASSPDPIVSDEQF
TRBV9	TRBJ2-5	ASSVDLRTGGRETQY
TRBV30	TRBJ2-1	AWSVGLNAYNEQF
TRBV9	TRBJ2-7	ASSAAGASYEQY
TRBV9	TRBJ2-1	ASTPGGIIVDEQF
TRBV7-3	TRBJ1-3	ASSHDGGNTIY
TRBV5-1	TRBJ1-1	ASTQGVNTEAF
TRBV5-1	TRBJ2-5	ASSLAASGSFKETQY
TRBV5-1	TRBJ2-2	ASRLTSGALTGELF
TRBV29-1	TRBJ1-5	SVEGGPSNQPQH
TRBV13	TRBJ1-1	ASSFHLYDRSTEAF
TRBV7-9	TRBJ2-7	ASRPIAGVIEQY
TRBV27	TRBJ2-7	ASSLAYGQYEQY
TRBV29-1	TRBJ1-1	SVGGLTEAF
TRBV4-1	TRBJ1-1	ASSQDLLNTEAF